This T cell receptor beta chain appears in the sequencing data of a study of metastatic and nonmetastatic thyroid tumors (TCRdb year 2020). Background on the whole study: For patients with malignant and with benign thyroid disease, the researchers compared repertoires between peripheral blood samples and tumor or nodule tissue samples. Study-wide findings and limitations: TCR beta diversity was reported as significantly higher in malignant tumors than in benign nodules, in both blood and tumor samples.

Before undergoing thyroid surgery, none of the patients had been given any kind of treatment. Patient clinical samples collected from 2012 to 2018 were retrospectively analysed using T-cell receptor beta sequencing. The library was obtained by PCR. TCRdb lists the instrument as Illumina HiSeq 4000. High-throughput sequencing was used to profile the TCR beta-chain CDR3 region of every patient. From the authors' description of their analysis: The researchers built a classifier to tell apart papillary thyroid cancer patients with distant metastasis, based on CDR3 differences among clinicopathological groups. Repertoire diversity was assessed with the Shannon index, and tumor-blood repertoire similarity with the Morisita-Horn index. The public sequencing data were trimmed at Q25 with fastp and processed into clonotypes with MiXCR by TCRdb, which kept only in-frame beta chains. The V and J calls reflect TCRdb's pipeline rather than the authors' work. The sample yields roughly 30,000 clones; over 15% were counted once. More than 9% of the sample is taken by the ten largest.

This clone has at least ten counts. No antigen is known for it. Base qualities are not at hand, and no much larger clone is one base apart. The CDR3 sequence holds 14 residues, the cysteine and phenylalanine included. CDR3 DNA is the only sequence kept; it has 42 bases, read in frame from the first base. The germline V gene (reference sequence) yields LGHDT for CDR1 and YNNKEL for CDR2. V ends up 2 bases short and J 4 bases short, with an unmatched junction base count of 2. The receptor comes from a female donor with papillary thyroid cancer or a benign thyroid nodule (not recorded which). Some clones in this sample may be carry-over from other donors' samples. The sample consisted of blood. The chain is encoded by TRBV3-1 joined to TRBJ2-1; 7 of the junction bases match TRBD1. The CDR3 here reads CASSQSDRYNEQFF. The DNA reads TGTGCCAGCAGCCAATCGGACAGGTACAATGAGCAGTTCTTC.